This TCR beta chain was observed in a study of control samples from healthy donors and cancer patients (dated by TCRdb to about 2020). Library prep was done by the immunoSEQ multiplex PCR assay. This immuneACCESS table, as held by TCRdb, lists in-frame sequences with V and J called but not all clones. Of the missing ones, under half trace to an unresolved V gene in checked studies; the others have no known cause. Within this sample are over 150,000 clones, with 95% to 96% of them counted one time only. The top ten hold about 0.94% of the sample. For CDR1 and CDR2, the germline V gene lists SGHVS and FQNEAQ. The CDR3, cysteine through phenylalanine, is 14 amino acids long. The read is trimmed to its CDR3 DNA, 42 bases read in frame from base 1. V loses 3 bases of germline sequence and J loses 2 bases, and the interval between the two ends is 10 bases. On this clone itself: The target of this receptor is not known. Base qualities are not at hand, and no much larger clone is one base apart.

The TCR originated in a woman aged 30 to 39 in good health. This chain is built from TRBV7-8 and TRBJ2-5; the D gene cannot be resolved reliably. Sequenced material: blood. For the CDR3, the sequence is CASSLMGIQETQYF. Read as DNA, the sequence is TGTGCCAGCAGCTTGATGGGGATACAAGAGACCCAGTACTTC.